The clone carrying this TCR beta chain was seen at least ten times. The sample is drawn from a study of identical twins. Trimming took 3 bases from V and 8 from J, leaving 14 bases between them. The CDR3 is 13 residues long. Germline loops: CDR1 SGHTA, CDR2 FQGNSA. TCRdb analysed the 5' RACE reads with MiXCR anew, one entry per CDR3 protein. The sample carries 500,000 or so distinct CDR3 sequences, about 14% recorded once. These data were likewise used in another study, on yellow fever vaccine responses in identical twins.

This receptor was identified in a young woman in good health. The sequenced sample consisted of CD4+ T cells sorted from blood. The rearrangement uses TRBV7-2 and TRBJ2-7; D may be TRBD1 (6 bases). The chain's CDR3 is CASSFPPGEKQYF. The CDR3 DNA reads TGTGCCAGCAGCTTTCCCCCAGGGGAGAAGCAGTACTTC.